A selection of T cell receptor beta chains follows, all from one sample in a study of blood T cell repertoires in COVID-19. The protocol was immunoSEQ multiplex PCR, while the TCRdb copy is restricted to in-frame clones and leaves out a portion. The table lists fewer than 150,000 clones, approximately 78% of them singletons. What was sequenced was peripheral blood. Receptors originate from a man in his 60s who had recovered from COVID-19. The CDR3 runs from the conserved cysteine through the conserved F or W. D genes are given only for firm matches. Where a row states a size, it is once, few, many or the class of an expanded clone; other rows omit it.

j_call v_call d_call clone_size cdr3_nt cdr3_aa
TRBJ2-1 TRBV7-2 TRBD2 many TGTGCCAGCAGCTTAGGTCTCCGGGAGGTGCAGTTCTTC CASSLGLREVQFF
TRBJ1-5 TRBV18 TRBD1 once TGTGCCAGCTCACCACGGCAGGGGGCTGCGGAGCCCCAGCATTTT CASSPRQGAAEPQHF
TRBJ2-1 TRBV7-8 . . TGTGCCAGCAGCCGGTCCCCGGCCTACAATGAGCAGTTCTTC CASSRSPAYNEQFF
TRBJ2-1 TRBV9 . . TGTGCCAGCAGCGTAGTGAGCGGGGACACCTACAATGAGCAGTTCTTC CASSVVSGDTYNEQFF
TRBJ2-2 TRBV11-2 . . TGTGCCAGCAGTTTCGTGGACACCCTAGGAGGGGAGCTGTTTTTT CASSFVDTLGGELFF
TRBJ2-5 TRBV19 TRBD2 . TGTGCCAGTAGCTTAGGGACTAGCGGGAAGGAGACCCAGTACTTC CASSLGTSGKETQYF
TRBJ1-1 TRBV7-2 TRBD1 . TGTGCCAGCAGCCTTCTCTTAACAGGGGGCGTACTAAAATTT CASSLLLTGGVLKF
TRBJ2-3 TRBV7-9 TRBD2 few TGTGCCAGCACCTCAACTAGCGGAAGCACAGATACGCAGTATTTT CASTSTSGSTDTQYF
TRBJ2-5 TRBV7-8 . . TGTGCCAGCAGCTTAATGAACTTGATTACGACCCAGTACTTC CASSLMNLITTQYF
TRBJ2-3 TRBV6-2/TRBV6-3 . . TGTGCCAGCAGTTACTCCTCAGCGGCTAGCACAGATACGCAGTATTTT CASSYSSAASTDTQYF
TRBJ1-6 TRBV6-4 TRBD1 . TGTGCCAGCTCCCCAGACAGGGAAAATTCACCCCTCCACTTT CASSPDRENSPLHF
TRBJ2-1 TRBV28 TRBD1 . TGTGCCAGCAGTCTGGGACAGGGGGCCCTCAATGAGCAGTTCTTC CASSLGQGALNEQFF
TRBJ2-5 TRBV11-2 . . TGTGCCAGCAGCTATCGACAGAGTCCGTCGGGGACCCAGTACTTC CASSYRQSPSGTQYF
TRBJ2-1 TRBV5-4 TRBD1 . TGTGCCAGCAGCTGGGACAGGGTGAATGAGCAGTTCTTC CASSWDRVNEQFF
TRBJ2-3 TRBV28 TRBD1 . TGTGCCAGCAGTTTATCTGGGACAGTTAGCACAGATACGCAGTATTTT CASSLSGTVSTDTQYF
TRBJ2-5 TRBV5-4 . . TGTGCCAGCAGCTTGGGGGGACTGGGGTCAGAGACCCAGTACTTC CASSLGGLGSETQYF
TRBJ2-6 TRBV15 . . TGTGCCACCAGCGCTCCCGGTAGAGGTTTAACTGCTGGGGCCAACGTCCTGACTTTC CATSAPGRGLTAGANVLTF
TRBJ1-6 TRBV5-1 . . TGCGCCAGCAGCGTTGATGGACAGCCAAATTCACCCCTCCACTTT CASSVDGQPNSPLHF
TRBJ2-2 TRBV6-5 . . TGTGCCAGCAGTTACTCTAGGAACACCGGGGAGCTGTTTTTT CASSYSRNTGELFF
TRBJ1-1 TRBV21-1 . few TGTGCCAGCAGCCTCGGGACAGCTAAACTCCAGAACACTAACGTTTTCTTT CASSLGTAKLQNTNVFF
TRBJ1-5 TRBV6-6 . . TGTGCCAGCAGTTATCACGGGACACCTAATCAGCCCCAGCATTTT CASSYHGTPNQPQHF
TRBJ1-1 TRBV19 TRBD1 . TGTGCCACCTCCGGGACAGGGGGCAAGAACACTGAAGCTTTCTTT CATSGTGGKNTEAFF
TRBJ1-5 TRBV19 TRBD1 . TGTGCCAGTAGTCCGGGACAGGGGGCTTATCAGCCCCAGCATTTT CASSPGQGAYQPQHF
TRBJ2-5 TRBV11-2 TRBD1 . TGTGCCAGCAGCAACTGGACAGGTTCAGAGACCCAGTACTTC CASSNWTGSETQYF
TRBJ2-7 TRBV28 TRBD1 once TGTGCCAGCAGTTCCGCGTGGACAGGGGGATGGCTCGGATACGAGCAGTACTTC CASSSAWTGGWLGYEQYF
TRBJ1-1 TRBV28 . few TGTGCCAGCCCCCTGAGGCCTGCGAACACTGAAGCTTTCTTT CASPLRPANTEAFF
TRBJ1-2 TRBV2 . . TGTGCCAGCAGGACGGACAGCTATGGCTACACCTTC CASRTDSYGYTF
TRBJ1-2 TRBV28 . . TGTGCCAGCAGTTTAATACCGGGACATCATTCCTTC CASSLIPGHHSF
TRBJ1-1 TRBV11-2 . once TGTGCCAGCAGCCCAGCTTCGTGGGCCCTTGAAGCTTTCTTT CASSPASWALEAFF